The 27 T cell receptor beta chains listed next were all sequenced from one sample in a study of T cells after yellow fever vaccination. TCRdb ran MiXCR on the 5' RACE reads and lists one entry per CDR3 protein. The sample lists about 330,000 distinct CDR3 sequences, approximately 8% occurring once. Sequencing was performed on PBMCs, taken around 45 days after the first yellow fever vaccination. Receptor source: a man younger than 35 who received the YFV17D yellow fever vaccine.

Ten or more counts support this clonotype. The genes are TRBV10-3 and TRBJ2-5, with D possibly being TRBD2 (5 bases). Per germline, CDR1 ENHRY and CDR2 SYGVKD. There are 12 residues in the CDR3. V dropped 9 bases and J dropped 2 bases, with 10 bases sitting between them. CDR3 sequence (DNA): TGTGCCATTGGCGGGCTTCAAGAGACCCAGTACTTC. Its protein is CAIGGLQETQYF.

This clonotype showed up just a few times. V gene TRBV7-9 combines with J gene TRBJ2-1, with D perhaps TRBD2 (7 bases). Deletions cut 5 bases from V and 6 bases from J, with 17 bases between. This CDR3 region has 15 residues. CDR1 is SEHNR, CDR2 FQNEAQ, per germline (reference sequence). Written as DNA, the CDR3 is TGTGCCAGCAGCCCTCAAGGGGGGGGTATCAATGAGCAGTTCTTC. Amino acid sequence: CASSPQGGGINEQFF.

This chain uses TRBV20-1 with TRBJ2-2; D ambiguous. CDR1 is DFQATT, CDR2 SNEGSKA, per germline (reference sequence). The CDR3 has 12 amino acids. Deletions cut 0 bases from V and 8 bases from J, with 7 bases between. This CDR3 reads CSAREGFGELFF. CDR3 coding DNA: TGCAGTGCTAGAGAGGGCTTTGGGGAGCTGTTTTTT.

V usage is TRBV7-2 and J usage is TRBJ1-3; no definite D call. Germline assignment: CDR1 SGHTA and CDR2 FQGNSA. Trimming took off 1 base at V and 8 bases at J, with 12 bases between the two ends. CDR3 length: 14 amino acids. DNA for the CDR3: TGTGCCAGCAGCTTAGGCAGAAGAGTTGACACCATATATTTT. Amino acids: CASSLGRRVDTIYF. Combining the CDR3 with reference TRBV7-2 and TRBJ1-3 gives the whole variable domain GAGVSQSPSNKVTEKGKDVELRCDPISGHTALYWYRQSLGQGLEFLIYFQGNSAPDKSGLPSDRFSAERTGGSVSTLTIQRTQQEDSAVYLCASSLGRRVDTIYFGEGSWLTVV.

This chain connects TRBV6-1 to TRBJ2-3; D is unclear. There are 15 residues in the CDR3. Germline V CDR1 and CDR2: MNHNS, SASEGT. Trimming shortened V by 6 bases and J by 0 bases, and 13 bases separated the two germline ends. The CDR3 bases are TGTGCCAGCAGAGAGTCAGGCCTGAGCACAGATACGCAGTATTTT. Protein: CASRESGLSTDTQYF.

This clonotype was observed a handful of times. This sequence joins TRBV5-5 and TRBJ2-7, with D perhaps TRBD2 (5 bases). Looked up from germline, CDR1 is SGHKS and CDR2 is YYEKEE (reference sequence). There are 13 residues in the CDR3. The V end was cut by 2 bases, the J end by 4 bases, with 10 bases between. The CDR3 reads CASSFGVVYEQYV. CDR3 DNA: TGTGCCAGCAGCTTCGGGGTGGTTTACGAGCAGTACGTC.

This clonotype was observed a handful of times. This chain connects TRBV18 to TRBJ2-5; D might be TRBD1 (6 bases). CDR3 length equals 14 residues. The V end was cut by 5 bases, the J end by 4 bases, with 14 bases between. CDR1 is KGHSH and CDR2 is LQKENI in the germline V gene. The CDR3 spells CASSSNRVGETQYF. The CDR3 coding sequence is TGTGCCAGCTCATCGAACAGGGTGGGAGAGACCCAGTACTTC.

The chain joins TRBV28 to TRBJ1-3; the D gene is possibly TRBD1 (5 bases). Germline assignment: CDR1 MDHEN and CDR2 SYDVKM. V was cut by 8 bases and J by 0 bases, with 14 bases left in between. The CDR3 spans 15 residues. CDR3 sequence (DNA): TGTGCCAGCTGTCCCGACAGTAGCTCTGGAAACACCATATATTTT. Amino acid sequence: CASCPDSSSGNTIYF.

The chain uses TRBV2 and TRBJ2-2; the D gene could be TRBD1 or TRBD2 (6 bases each). The CDR3 consists of 16 residues. CDR1 is SNHLY and CDR2 is FYNNEI in the germline V gene. Trimming removed 0 bases from V and 4 bases from J, with 12 bases in between. CDR3 region: CASSEAFRGGTGELFF. The CDR3 DNA is TGTGCCAGCAGTGAAGCGTTCAGGGGAGGCACCGGGGAGCTGTTTTTT.

Only a few counts were recorded for this clonotype. CDR3: CASSQDMVLLRQYF. CDR3 coding DNA: TGTGCCAGCAGCCAAGATATGGTCCTCCTTAGGCAATATTTT. This rearrangement joins TRBV3-1 to TRBJ2-3, with D unclear. CDR3 length: 14 amino acids. Between the trimmed V and J ends, which lost 0 bases and 15 bases, there was a span of 19 bases. The germline V gene has CDR1 LGHDT and CDR2 YNNKEL (reference sequence).

The rearrangement links TRBV5-1 to TRBJ2-4, with 7 bases identical to TRBD1. CDR1 SGHRS and CDR2 YFSETQ come from the germline V gene. Trimming took 3 bases from V and 7 from J; bases not matched to a gene: 4. The CDR3 consists of 13 residues. In DNA, the CDR3 is TGCGCCAGCAGCTACGACAGGGCTAACATTCAGTACTTC. It codes for CASSYDRANIQYF. Complete variable domain (other parts from reference TRBV5-1 and TRBJ2-4): KAGVTQTPRYLIKTRGQQVTLSCSPISGHRSVSWYQQTPGQGLQFLFEYFSETQRNKGNFPGRFSGRQFSNSRSEMNVSTLELGDSALYLCASSYDRANIQYFGAGTRLSVL.

There are a few counts of this clonotype. The chain joins TRBV20-1 to TRBJ1-3; no reliable D call. This CDR3 comprises 19 residues. Trimming removed 0 bases at V and 2 bases at J, with 23 bases between. Per germline, CDR1 DFQATT and CDR2 SNEGSKA (reference sequence). The CDR3 is CSARDVLGRKRGAGNTIYF. The CDR3 nucleotides are TGCAGTGCTAGAGATGTTCTCGGGCGAAAGCGCGGCGCTGGAAACACCATATATTTT.

This clonotype was observed a handful of times. The CDR3 nucleotides are TGTGCCAGCAGCGGCCGCCCGGGGGGCATCTCATACGAGCAGTTCTTC. Translating it yields CASSGRPGGISYEQFF. The chain uses TRBV9 and TRBJ2-1, with a weak D call TRBD2 (7 bases). The CDR3 is 16 amino acids. Trimming shortened V by 3 bases and J by 10 bases, and 23 bases separated the two germline ends. The germline gives CDR1 SGDLS, CDR2 YYNGEE.

V is TRBV7-4 and J is TRBJ2-7; the D gene could be TRBD1 or TRBD2 (5 bases each). Trimming took 5 bases from V and 0 from J, leaving 17 bases between them. The CDR3 contains 16 residues. Germline-derived CDR1 and CDR2 are SGHVT and SQSDAQ. CDR3 in amino acids: CASSPEPGRRSYEQYF. In nucleotides, the CDR3 is TGTGCCAGCAGCCCCGAGCCGGGGCGGCGCTCCTACGAGCAGTACTTC.

The sample holds a few counts of this clonotype. The chain links TRBV7-8 to TRBJ2-3; D is possibly TRBD1 (5 bases). The germline CDR1 and CDR2 sequences are SGHVS and FQNEAQ. V was clipped by 1 base and J by 3 bases, with 11 bases between them. The CDR3 extends over 15 amino acids. As DNA, the CDR3 is TGTGCCAGCAGCTTAGGGGGCCGTACAACAGATACGCAGTATTTT. Translation: CASSLGGRTTDTQYF.

This clonotype was seen a handful of times. The CDR3 reads CAISGTGEETQYF. CDR3 nucleotides: TGTGCCATCAGTGGGACAGGGGAAGAGACCCAGTACTTC. The chain couples TRBV10-3 to TRBJ2-5; TRBD1 matches at 9 bases. V lost 4 bases and J lost 3; bases outside the gene matches: 0. The CDR3 is 13 amino acids. Germline values: CDR1 ENHRY, CDR2 SYGVKD.

This chain links TRBV18 with TRBJ2-3, with 7 bases matching TRBD1. V trimming: 5 bases; J trimming: 4 bases; junction bases outside the gene matches: 9. Per germline, CDR1 KGHSH and CDR2 LQKENI. CDR3 size: 15 residues. As DNA, the CDR3 is TGTGCCAGCTCATCCGGGACAGAGGGGCCAGATACGCAGTATTTT. Translation: CASSSGTEGPDTQYF.

The V and J genes are TRBV20-1 and TRBJ2-5; 8 bases fit TRBD2. Per germline, CDR1 DFQATT and CDR2 SNEGSKA (reference sequence). The ends lost 1 base at V and 3 bases at J; junction bases unmatched: 10. This CDR3 spans 16 amino acids. The CDR3 sequence is CSARVPPGLGEETQYF. The CDR3 DNA reads TGCAGTGCTAGAGTCCCCCCGGGACTAGGAGAAGAGACCCAGTACTTC.

The table lists this clonotype with many counts. The chain uses TRBV7-2 and TRBJ1-5; D is unresolved. Per germline, CDR1 SGHTA and CDR2 FQGNSA. The V end lost 3 bases, the J end lost 1 base, and 7 bases lay between the germline ends. The CDR3 is 14 amino acids. DNA for the CDR3: TGTGCCAGCAGCTTTGCAGTGAGCAATCAGCCCCAGCATTTT. Protein sequence: CASSFAVSNQPQHF. Looking up the rest from reference TRBV7-2 and TRBJ1-5 gives the full variable domain: GAGVSQSPSNKVTEKGKDVELRCDPISGHTALYWYRQSLGQGLEFLIYFQGNSAPDKSGLPSDRFSAERTGGSVSTLTIQRTQQEDSAVYLCASSFAVSNQPQHFGDGTRLSIL.

For this clonotype: A much bigger clone sits one base away, suggesting this may be a read error. V gene TRBV7-3 combines with J gene TRBJ2-7; D unclear. V lost 4 bases and J lost 0, with 22 bases in between. CDR3 size: 18 residues. Germline CDR1 SGHTA, CDR2 FQGTGA. The CDR3 sequence is CASSYTKDLRWSSYEQYF. The CDR3 DNA reads as TGTGCCAGCAGCTATACAAAGGACCTAAGGTGGAGCTCCTACGAGCAGTACTTC.

This clonotype was observed a handful of times. This chain uses TRBV6-2 or TRBV6-3 with TRBJ1-1, with D perhaps TRBD1 (5 bases). Trimming pared 0 bases from V and 9 bases from J, leaving 17 bases between. This CDR3 has 15 residues. CDR1 and CDR2 (germline): MNHEY, SVGEGT. CDR3 amino acids: CASSYSGTESSKAFF. The CDR3 DNA follows: TGTGCCAGCAGTTACTCCGGGACCGAGTCCTCGAAAGCTTTCTTT.

This clonotype was counted many times. This rearrangement joins TRBV5-5 to TRBJ2-4; TRBD1 might be the D (6 bases). This CDR3 contains 15 residues. Deletions cut 1 base from V and 0 bases from J, with 8 bases between. Germline V gene sequence: CDR1 SGHKS, CDR2 YYEKEE (reference sequence). The CDR3 DNA follows: TGTGCCAGCAGCTTGACAGGGTTAGCCAAAAACATTCAGTACTTC. Protein sequence: CASSLTGLAKNIQYF.

This clonotype appeared a few times. The chain links TRBV5-1 to TRBJ2-2; D is perhaps TRBD1 (6 bases). The CDR3 length is 15 residues. Germline V CDR1 and CDR2: SGHRS, YFSETQ. The germline V and J ends were trimmed by 0 bases and 5 bases, with 11 bases remaining between them. In nucleotides, the CDR3 is TGCGCCAGCAGCTTGGTGACAGGAGAGACCGGGGAGCTGTTTTTT. As protein: CASSLVTGETGELFF.

V is TRBV20-1 and J is TRBJ1-1; D gene ambiguous. V was pared by 1 base and J by 0 bases, with 9 bases between. CDR1 and CDR2 from the germline V gene are DFQATT and SNEGSKA (reference sequence). The CDR3 is 14 residues long. CDR3 in amino acids: CSARAGNMNTEAFF. The CDR3 DNA reads TGCAGTGCTAGAGCGGGGAATATGAACACTGAAGCTTTCTTT.

The V call is TRBV20-1, the J call TRBJ1-1, with D possibly being TRBD1 (5 bases). V was pared by 3 bases and J by 5 bases, with 16 bases between. CDR1 and CDR2 (germline): DFQATT, SNEGSKA (reference sequence). The CDR3 length is 14 residues. The CDR3 spells CSASDPGGGTEAFF. In DNA form, the CDR3 reads TGCAGTGCTAGCGACCCCGGGGGAGGGACTGAAGCTTTCTTT.

The chain recombines TRBV20-1 with TRBJ1-1; D ambiguous. V was cut by 3 bases and J by 0 bases, with 14 bases left in between. This CDR3 has 15 amino acids. Germline CDR1 is DFQATT and CDR2 is SNEGSKA (reference sequence). CDR3 bases: TGCAGTGCTAGTATGGGTCCTCCCATGAACACTGAAGCTTTCTTT. Protein: CSASMGPPMNTEAFF.

The gene calls are TRBV7-9 and TRBJ1-1; D remains unclear. The germline CDR1 and CDR2 sequences are SEHNR and FQNEAQ (reference sequence). CDR3 length: 14 residues. The V end lost 3 bases, the J end lost 2 bases, and 10 bases lay between the germline ends. CDR3 amino acids: CASSLQSLNTEAFF. DNA of the CDR3: TGTGCCAGCAGCTTGCAGAGCCTCAACACTGAAGCTTTCTTT.